This entry concerns a single TCR beta chain. The source of the sample is a study of blood T cell repertoires in COVID-19. Germline CDR1 reads SGHRS; CDR2 reads YFSETQ. V lost 0 bases to trimming and J lost 6 bases; unmatched junction nucleotides: 7. The CDR3 sequence is 16 residues long. Assay used: immunoSEQ multiplex PCR; TCRdb lists only in-frame clones, some missing. The sample consists of roughly 49,000 clones, approximately 87% of them appearing once. The source material was peripheral blood. The receptor was derived from a human donor in a cohort sampled during active COVID-19. V usage is TRBV5-1 and J usage is TRBJ1-5; 9 nucleotides align to TRBD1. The CDR3 is CASSLGDRQGGQPQHF. CDR3 bases: TGCGCCAGCAGCTTGGGGGACCGACAGGGGGGTCAGCCCCAGCATTTT.